These 24 T cell receptor beta chains originate from one sample sequenced in a study of beta chain features in type 1 diabetes. Sequenced material consisted of expressed TCRB transcripts (all of the isolated RNA was reverse transcribed). The data were produced by immunoSEQ multiplex PCR, yet TCRdb's version contains in-frame clones alone and is incomplete. The repertoire holds 250,000 to 350,000 clones, with 12% to 15% as singletons. Sequencing used central memory CD4+ T cells from blood. These TCRs come from a man aged 30 to 45 in good health.

The rearrangement links TRBV29-1 to TRBJ1-2; D gene ambiguous. Trimming shortened V by 6 bases and J by 5 bases, and 10 bases separated the two germline ends. Germline V gene lookup returns CDR1 SQVTM and CDR2 ANQGSEA. The CDR3 is 11 amino acids. Here the CDR3 reads CSVERQYGYTF. In DNA form, the CDR3 reads TGCAGCGTGGAAAGGCAGTATGGCTACACCTTC.

V is TRBV20-1 and J is TRBJ1-2, with D unresolved. Deletions cut 3 bases from V and 8 bases from J, with 10 bases between. This CDR3 is 11 amino acids long. Germline CDR1 and CDR2: DFQATT and SNEGSKA (reference sequence). CDR3 in amino acids: CSARVSGGYTF. The CDR3 DNA sequence: TGCAGTGCTAGGGTCTCCGGAGGCTACACCTTC.

In its sample, this clone was seen many times. The V and J genes are TRBV5-1 and TRBJ2-1; D is unresolved. The CDR3 runs 12 residues. Trimming cost V 2 bases and J 7 bases, with 7 bases left between them. Germline V gene lookup returns CDR1 SGHRS and CDR2 YFSETQ. Written as DNA, the CDR3 is TGCGCCAGCAGCTTCCAGTTTAATGAGCAGTTCTTC. Translated, it gives CASSFQFNEQFF.

The rearrangement joins TRBV6-1 to TRBJ1-2; no clear D gene. The CDR3 length is 12 residues. Germline CDR1 reads MNHNS; CDR2 reads SASEGT. The V gene lost 7 bases and the J gene lost 7 bases, with 13 bases spanning the gap. CDR3 sequence (DNA): TGTGCCAGCATGGTGGGTCTTCTTGGCTACACCTTC. This encodes CASMVGLLGYTF.

This clone was counted a single time. At one of its ends the junction is not consistent with the germline gene, which may arise from a read error. This chain links TRBV7-2 with TRBJ2-3, with TRBD2 identical over 11 bases. The CDR3 covers 16 residues. The germline V gene has CDR1 SGHTA and CDR2 FQGNSA. CDR3 in amino acids: CASSQALAGGTDTQYF. In nucleotides, the CDR3 is TGCGCCAGCAGCCAAGCACTAGCGGGGGGCACAGATACGCAGTATTTT.

The chain couples TRBV11-2 to TRBJ2-1; 9 positions agree with TRBD1. V trimming: 3 bases; J trimming: 15 bases; junction bases outside the gene matches: 21. Germline CDR1 and CDR2: SGHAT and FQNNGV. The CDR3 has 17 residues. DNA for the CDR3: TGTGCCAGCAGCTTTATATCCGGGACAGGGTTTTTCGGAAGCATGTTCTTC. This sequence encodes CASSFISGTGFFGSMFF.

J is TRBJ2-1 and V is TRBV11-3; D is uncertain. The germline gives CDR1 SGHNT, CDR2 YENEEA. Trimming removed 4 bases at V and 10 bases at J, with 14 bases between. The CDR3 is 13 amino acids. CDR3 sequence (DNA): TGTGCCAGCAGCTCAACTACGGGTTCCGAGCAGTTCTTC. It is translated as CASSSTTGSEQFF.

The V and J genes are TRBV7-2 and TRBJ1-5, with D hard to call. V was clipped by 5 bases and J by 0 bases, with 11 bases between them. Germline CDR1 and CDR2: SGHTA and FQGNSA. The CDR3 has 15 amino acids. The CDR3 sequence: CASSPGINSNQPQHF. CDR3 nucleotide sequence: TGTGCCAGCAGCCCCGGAATAAATAGCAATCAGCCCCAGCATTTT.

This clone was picked up many times. Written as DNA, the CDR3 is TGTGCCAGCAGTACCGGGAGCTACAATGAGCAGTTCTTC. This encodes CASSTGSYNEQFF. V usage is TRBV6-5 and J usage is TRBJ2-1; the D gene is possibly TRBD2 (6 bases). This CDR3 has 13 residues. Germline V gene data show CDR1 as MNHEY and CDR2 as SVGAGI. The V end lost 5 bases, the J end lost 3 bases, and 8 bases lay between the germline ends.

This clone was counted only a few times. The chain carries TRBV5-4 and TRBJ1-2, with D possibly being TRBD1 (6 bases). The length of the CDR3 is 14 residues. The germline CDR1 and CDR2 sequences are SGHNT and YYREEE (reference sequence). Trimming pared 1 base from V and 5 bases from J, leaving 12 bases between. In DNA, the CDR3 is TGTGCCAGCAGCTTGCGGGGGCAACCATATGGCTACACCTTC. Amino acid sequence: CASSLRGQPYGYTF.

The chain carries TRBV11-3 and TRBJ2-5; the D gene is possibly TRBD1 (6 bases). Germline CDR1 and CDR2: SGHNT and YENEEA. Trimming removed 1 base from V and 5 bases from J, with 14 bases in between. The CDR3 is 15 residues long. CDR3: CASSLASGGGETQYF. The CDR3 DNA reads as TGTGCCAGCAGCTTAGCGAGTGGGGGCGGGGAGACCCAGTACTTC.

This clone has more than one count but fewer than ten. V and J are TRBV25-1 and TRBJ2-3; tentatively, D is TRBD2 (6 bases). Trimming left V 2 bases short and J 6 bases short, with 12 bases between. This CDR3 is 14 amino acids long. The germline gives CDR1 MGHDK, CDR2 SYGVNS. CDR3 nucleotides: TGTGCCAGCAGTGAAGGGATAGGGAGGGATACGCAGTATTTT. This codes for CASSEGIGRDTQYF.

This rearrangement joins TRBV7-9 to TRBJ1-4, with D perhaps TRBD1 (5 bases). Germline CDR1 and CDR2: SEHNR and FQNEAQ (reference sequence). This CDR3 has 14 residues. Between the trimmed V and J ends, which lost 1 base and 6 bases, there was a span of 9 bases. The CDR3 DNA sequence: TGTGCCAGCAGCTTAGGGACAAATCATGAAAAACTGTTTTTT. Its protein is CASSLGTNHEKLFF.

The chain is built from TRBV4-1 and TRBJ1-2, with D hard to call. V shed 1 base and J shed 8 bases, with 5 bases lying between them. This CDR3 is built from 11 residues. CDR1 and CDR2 from the germline V gene are MGHRA and YSYEKL. The CDR3 DNA is TGCGCCAGCAGCCAAGCAAGAGGCTACACCTTC. This sequence encodes CASSQARGYTF.

V is TRBV4-3 and J is TRBJ2-5, with D perhaps TRBD2 (5 bases). The V gene lost 0 bases and the J gene lost 7 bases, with 12 bases spanning the gap. Germline CDR1 reads LGHNA; CDR2 reads YSLEER. The CDR3 runs 14 residues. For the CDR3, the DNA is TGCGCCAGCAGCCAAGATCACAATCGGGGGACCCAGTACTTC. This encodes CASSQDHNRGTQYF.

This rearrangement joins TRBV11-2 to TRBJ2-7, with TRBD1 identical over 8 bases. V was clipped by 5 bases and J by 2 bases; unmatched bases: 17. The CDR3 loop spans 18 amino acids. Per the germline V gene, CDR1 is SGHAT and CDR2 is FQNNGV. CDR3 coding DNA: TGTGCCAGCAGCCCCGTGGGTAGGAGACAGGGGATACCCTACGAGCAGTACTTC. It specifies CASSPVGRRQGIPYEQYF.

This sequence joins TRBV6-5 and TRBJ1-3; D call uncertain. Germline CDR1 reads MNHEY; CDR2 reads SVGAGI. The V gene lost 8 bases and the J gene lost 4 bases, with 18 bases spanning the gap. The CDR3 length is 15 residues. The CDR3 nucleotides are TGTGCCAGCTCCCTAACGGGTCAAGGAGGAAACACCATATATTTT. It yields the protein CASSLTGQGGNTIYF.

The chain couples TRBV7-2 to TRBJ2-3; tentative D call: TRBD1 (5 bases). This CDR3 has 15 residues. The germline V gene has CDR1 SGHTA and CDR2 FQGNSA. Between the trimmed V and J ends, which lost 9 bases and 3 bases, there was a span of 19 bases. CDR3 DNA: TGTGCCAGTCTGACAGCCCCCCTTGTAACAGATACGCAGTATTTT. Its translation is CASLTAPLVTDTQYF.

The rearrangement uses TRBV5-6 and TRBJ2-2; 11 bases align to TRBD1. This CDR3 is built from 15 residues. Germline loops: CDR1 SGHDT, CDR2 YYEEEE. The trim removed 4 bases at V and 6 bases at J, leaving 5 bases unmatched. The CDR3 region is CASSPDRGRAGELFF. The CDR3 DNA reads as TGTGCCAGCAGCCCGGACAGGGGGCGGGCCGGGGAGCTGTTTTTT.

The chain recombines TRBV4-3 with TRBJ2-7; D gene uncertain. This CDR3 comprises 17 residues. V was pared by 0 bases and J by 0 bases, with 15 bases between. The germline gives CDR1 LGHNA, CDR2 YSLEER. CDR3 bases: TGCGCCAGCAGCCAAGATCTAGGGAAGGTTTGCTCCTACGAGCAGTACGTC. Translated: CASSQDLGKVCSYEQYV.

This clone was seen a few times. This chain connects TRBV11-2 to TRBJ2-5; D is unclear. The CDR3 loop spans 12 amino acids. Trimming left V 2 bases short and J 5 bases short, with 6 bases between. Germline CDR1 reads SGHAT; CDR2 reads FQNNGV. CDR3 in amino acids: CASSLPSETQYF. DNA of the CDR3: TGTGCCAGCAGCTTACCGTCGGAGACCCAGTACTTC.

A remark on this clone: At one boundary the junction diverges from the germline segment, which might be a read error. The chain couples TRBV10-3 to TRBJ1-5, with D tentatively TRBD1 (6 bases). CDR3 size: 13 residues. Germline CDR1 reads ENHRY; CDR2 reads SYGVKD. The CDR3 here is CASSEGGDQPQHF. In DNA, the CDR3 is TGTGCCAGCAGTGAAGGGGGGGATCAGCCCCAGCATTTT.

This clone was picked up a small number of times. The rearrangement links TRBV29-1 to TRBJ2-3; weak D call: TRBD2 (6 bases). The germline V gene has CDR1 SQVTM and CDR2 ANQGSEA. This CDR3 has 13 residues. The CDR3 coding sequence is TGCAGTGCCCACGGGGGAGGCACAGATACGCAGTATTTT. This codes for CSAHGGGTDTQYF.

The rearrangement uses TRBV6-6 and TRBJ1-1; 8 positions match TRBD1. Germline V gives CDR1 MNHNY, CDR2 SVGAGI (reference sequence). J was trimmed by 7 bases and V by 5 bases; bases with no gene match: 3. CDR3 length equals 12 residues. The CDR3 sequence: CASSDRGDEAFF. CDR3 in DNA: TGTGCCAGCAGTGACAGGGGAGATGAAGCTTTCTTT.